This paragraph covers one T cell receptor beta chain sequence. What it recognizes is unknown. cDNA serving as the sequencing template came from extracted, reverse transcribed RNA. Repertoires were generated with immunoSEQ multiplex PCR, while TCRdb's copy carries only in-frame clones and drops some. The sample carries about 210,000 clones, 66% recorded once. This CDR3 region has 14 residues. Germline V gives CDR1 LNHDA, CDR2 SQIVND (reference sequence). The V and J ends lost 3 bases and 8 bases respectively, with 14 bases between them. These data come from a study of CD8+ T cells in alopecia areata. Whole-study findings and limits: Patients shared TCRs less clearly than mice did, possibly for HLA-related reasons. Scalp sample sequencing also detects resident alphabeta T cells of normal skin. Amid tofacitinib therapy, many expanded lesional clones stayed present in scalp and blood.

Treatment here: oral pan-JAK inhibitor, 5-10 mg twice daily. PBMCs served as the source from which CD4+ and CD8+ T cells were sorted. Sequencing used CD4+ T cells sorted from blood, obtained at approximately week 42, from a patient treated with tofacitinib. The chain is built from TRBV19 and TRBJ2-1, with TRBD1 as a possible D gene (5 bases). This receptor was identified in a human donor with alopecia areata. The CDR3 sequence is CASSIISRDYEQFF. CDR3 nucleotide sequence: TGTGCCAGTAGTATCATCAGCAGGGATTATGAGCAGTTCTTC.